Below, 30 T cell receptor beta chains from the same sample are listed, as sequenced in a study of blood T cell repertoires in COVID-19. This table comes from immunoSEQ multiplex PCR, and its TCRdb copy is limited to in-frame clones, with some not included. This repertoire shows around 170,000 clones, about 80% found once; its top ten account for 9.5% to 15%. The sequenced sample was PBMCs or T cells enriched from blood (not recorded which). The receptors originated from a man aged 50 to 59 who had recovered from COVID-19.

The chain couples TRBV7-3 to TRBJ2-3; the match to TRBD2 covers 10 bases. Germline V lookup: CDR1 SGHTA, CDR2 FQGTGA. The CDR3 extends over 17 amino acids. With 3 bases clipped from V and 1 base from J, the junction kept 7 bases outside the gene matches. The CDR3 DNA sequence: TGTGCCAGCAGCTTCGGGCTAGCGGGGGCCGGCACAGATACGCAGTATTTT. This translates into CASSFGLAGAGTDTQYF.

The V gene is TRBV28, the J gene TRBJ1-2; D not certain. The CDR3 sequence is 16 residues long. Trimming removed 0 bases at V and 3 bases at J, with 14 bases between. Germline values: CDR1 MDHEN, CDR2 SYDVKM. The DNA for the CDR3 is TGTGCCAGCAGTTTATGGGAGGCGTCGCAGGACTATGGCTACACCTTC. It translates to CASSLWEASQDYGYTF.

The V and J genes are TRBV9 and TRBJ1-1; 7 nucleotides agree with TRBD1. Looked up from germline, CDR1 is SGDLS and CDR2 is YYNGEE. CDR3 length: 14 amino acids. After removal of 1 base from V and 0 bases from J, the junction contained 0 bases not matched to a gene. CDR3 nucleotides: TGTGCCAGCAGCGTACAGGGGGTGAACACTGAAGCTTTCTTT. Its protein product is CASSVQGVNTEAFF.

The rearrangement joins TRBV14 to TRBJ1-1, with 7 bases that match TRBD1. Germline CDR1 and CDR2: SGHDN and FVKESK. The CDR3 totals 13 residues. V trimming: 3 bases; J trimming: 5 bases; junction bases outside the gene matches: 3. The CDR3: CASSHLRGTEAFF. The DNA for the CDR3 is TGTGCCAGCAGCCACCTCAGGGGGACTGAAGCTTTCTTT.

The CDR3 loop reads CASSLYVEPNTEAFF. In DNA form, the CDR3 reads TGTGCCAGCAGTCTATACGTTGAGCCGAACACTGAAGCTTTCTTT. The genes are TRBV28 and TRBJ1-1; D not certain. Germline lookup yields CDR1 MDHEN and CDR2 SYDVKM. Trimming removed 5 bases at V and 1 base at J, with 14 bases between. This CDR3 spans 15 amino acids.

The J gene is TRBJ2-1, the V gene TRBV5-1; 7 bases align to TRBD2. Germline CDR1 and CDR2: SGHRS and YFSETQ. This CDR3 spans 13 amino acids. The ends lost 8 bases at V and 6 bases at J; junction bases unmatched: 8. The CDR3 DNA reads TGCGCCAGGATCGGGGGGTCGACCAATGAGCAGTTCTTC. Protein sequence: CARIGGSTNEQFF.

The rearrangement links TRBV7-9 to TRBJ1-2; 8 bases map to TRBD1. The V gene end was trimmed by 2 bases and the J gene end by 8 bases; junction bases not matched to a gene: 10. The germline gives CDR1 SEHNR, CDR2 FQNEAQ (reference sequence). This CDR3 comprises 15 residues. The CDR3 coding sequence is TGTGCCAGCAGCTTAATGGTCCCAGGGGGCGCAGGCTACACCTTC. This codes for CASSLMVPGGAGYTF.

The rearrangement links TRBV3-1 (or the pseudogene TRBV3-2) to TRBJ1-2, with unresolved D. Germline V CDR1 and CDR2: LGHDT, YNNKEL (reference sequence). The length of the CDR3 is 14 residues. The V end was cut by 4 bases, the J end by 6 bases, with 15 bases between. CDR3 residues: CASSPALRHHGYTF. CDR3 DNA: TGTGCCAGCAGCCCCGCTCTTCGACACCATGGCTACACCTTC.

The gene calls are TRBV18 and TRBJ2-7; D might be TRBD1 (6 bases). Per germline, CDR1 KGHSH and CDR2 LQKENI. Between the trimmed V and J ends, which lost 3 bases and 2 bases, there was a span of 17 bases. This CDR3 is 16 amino acids long. This CDR3 reads CASSPTTGASAYEQYF. CDR3 sequence (DNA): TGTGCCAGCTCACCGACGACAGGAGCATCAGCCTACGAGCAGTACTTC.

This chain links TRBV10-3 with TRBJ2-5; 11 nucleotides align to TRBD2. V gave up 4 bases and J gave up 1 base; unmatched junction bases: 8. Germline loops: CDR1 ENHRY, CDR2 SYGVKD. The CDR3 runs 17 residues. The CDR3 bases are TGTGCCATCAGTGGCTTCTATGGACTAGCGGGCCAAGAGACCCAGTACTTC. As protein: CAISGFYGLAGQETQYF.

The chain employs TRBV27 and TRBJ2-1; 8 bases agree with TRBD2. CDR3 length equals 16 residues. The V segment lost 6 bases and the J segment 1 base; nucleotides outside the gene matches: 8. Germline V gene sequence: CDR1 MNHEY, CDR2 SMNVEV (reference sequence). The CDR3 nucleotides are TGTGCCAGCAGCTCCTTCAGCGGGGGTTCCTACAATGAGCAGTTCTTC. This gives the protein CASSSFSGGSYNEQFF.

The V and J genes are TRBV7-9 and TRBJ1-1; tentative D call: TRBD1 (6 bases). This CDR3 has 14 amino acids. Germline assignment: CDR1 SEHNR and CDR2 FQNEAQ (reference sequence). V lost 2 bases and J 4 bases, leaving 11 bases between the germline ends. In DNA, the CDR3 is TGTGCCAGCAGCTTAATAGGGGGGGCCACTGAAGCTTTCTTT. Translated: CASSLIGGATEAFF. Combining the CDR3 with reference TRBV7-9 and TRBJ1-1 gives the whole variable domain DTGVSQNPRHKITKRGQNVTFRCDPISEHNRLYWYRQTLGQGPEFLTYFQNEAQLEKSRLLSDRFSAERPKGSFSTLEIQRTEQGDSAMYLCASSLIGGATEAFFGQGTRLTVV.

V usage is TRBV5-1 and J usage is TRBJ2-1; 7 positions match TRBD2. The length of the CDR3 is 16 residues. V dropped 2 bases and J dropped 8; count of bases not matched to a gene: 13. CDR1 is SGHRS and CDR2 is YFSETQ in the germline V gene. The CDR3 nucleotides are TGCGCCAGCAGCTTTGTGAACCCCTCTAGCGGCGATGAGCAGTTCTTC. Encoded protein: CASSFVNPSSGDEQFF.

The CDR3: CAISEIGGRTEAFF. As DNA, the CDR3 is TGTGCCATCAGTGAAATAGGGGGAAGAACTGAAGCTTTCTTT. J is TRBJ1-1 and V is TRBV10-3; tentative D call: TRBD1 (6 bases). V was shortened by 3 bases and J by 5 bases, with 13 bases between the two germline ends. Germline-derived CDR1 and CDR2 are ENHRY and SYGVKD. This CDR3 spans 14 amino acids.

The chain employs TRBV4-3 and TRBJ2-5; 8 nucleotides align to TRBD2. The germline V gene has CDR1 LGHNA and CDR2 YSLEER. The CDR3 totals 17 residues. V shed 1 base, J shed 0 bases, and the junction held 7 bases outside the gene matches. CDR3 protein: CASSQAPRGANQETQYF. The CDR3 DNA reads TGCGCCAGCAGCCAAGCCCCGCGGGGGGCCAACCAAGAGACCCAGTACTTC.

The CDR3 spells CASSLGATVGEQYF. In DNA, the CDR3 is TGCGCCAGCAGCTTGGGGGCGACAGTGGGCGAGCAGTACTTC. The chain joins TRBV5-1 to TRBJ2-7; tentative D call: TRBD1 (5 bases). Trimming removed 0 bases at V and 6 bases at J, with 13 bases between. Germline CDR1 reads SGHRS; CDR2 reads YFSETQ. The CDR3 is 14 residues long.

This clone was recorded only once. The chain is built from TRBV12-2 and TRBJ1-2; no check of the table's D call, TRBD1, against the DNA was made. TRBV12-2 is a pseudogene. The CDR3 contains 16 residues. CDR3 amino acids: CASRPSGQQPNYGYTF. The CDR3 DNA reads TGTGCAAGTCGCCCTTCCGGACAGCAACCTAACTATGGCTACACCTTC.

This clone has a handful of counts. V gene TRBV5-1 combines with J gene TRBJ1-6, with 8 bases lining up with TRBD1. CDR1 and CDR2 (germline): SGHRS, YFSETQ. The CDR3 is 15 residues long. V shed 0 bases and J 9 bases; nucleotides not matched to a gene: 5. CDR3 bases: TGCGCCAGCAGCTTGGGCGCCGGACAGGGTTCACCCCTCCACTTT. Its translation: CASSLGAGQGSPLHF.

A note on this clone: The sample holds other DNA sequences that translate to the same CDR3. V usage is TRBV9 and J usage is TRBJ2-1, with 8 bases identical to TRBD1. Germline CDR1 reads SGDLS; CDR2 reads YYNGEE. The CDR3 totals 15 residues. Unmatched junction bases numbered 5, after V lost 2 bases and J lost 4 bases. CDR3 region: CASSVGQGSYNEQFF. In DNA form, the CDR3 reads TGTGCCAGCAGCGTTGGACAGGGATCTTACAATGAGCAGTTCTTC. Drawing the rest from reference TRBV9 and TRBJ2-1, the complete variable domain is DSGVTQTPKHLITATGQRVTLRCSPRSGDLSVYWYQQSLDQGLQFLIQYYNGEERAKGNILERFSAQQFPDLHSELNLSSLELGDSALYFCASSVGQGSYNEQFFGPGTRLTVL.

V usage is TRBV5-1 and J usage is TRBJ1-6; 7 bases match TRBD1. J gave up 4 bases and V 7 bases, and 2 bases lay outside the gene matches. Germline loops: CDR1 SGHRS, CDR2 YFSETQ. This CDR3 region has 13 residues. CDR3 protein: CASGTDYNSPLHF. CDR3 coding DNA: TGCGCCAGCGGGACAGATTATAATTCACCCCTCCACTTT.

The chain employs TRBV5-4 and TRBJ2-7, with TRBD2 matching 13 bases. With V trimmed by 2 bases and J by 2 bases, 1 base remained unmatched. This CDR3 has 15 amino acids. Germline V gene lookup returns CDR1 SGHNT and CDR2 YYREEE (reference sequence). DNA for the CDR3: TGTGCCAGCAGCTTAGGGACTAGCGGGACCTACGAGCAGTACTTC. Protein product: CASSLGTSGTYEQYF.

V gene TRBV6-4 combines with J gene TRBJ2-2; 8 nucleotides align to TRBD2. The CDR3 has 16 amino acids. Germline loops: CDR1 MRHNA, CDR2 SNTAGT. The ends lost 0 bases at V and 3 bases at J; junction bases unmatched: 3. The CDR3 sequence is CASSDSSAGDTGELFF. The CDR3 coding sequence is TGTGCCAGCAGTGACTCATCAGCGGGGGACACCGGGGAGCTGTTTTTT.

V gene TRBV7-8 combines with J gene TRBJ2-5; D gene ambiguous. V lost 5 bases, J lost 5 bases, and 9 bases lay in between. CDR1 and CDR2 (germline): SGHVS, FQNEAQ. This CDR3 has 12 amino acids. The DNA for the CDR3 is TGTGCCAGCAGCGCCCACGGGGAGACCCAGTACTTC. Its protein product is CASSAHGETQYF.

This chain joins TRBV19 and TRBJ1-2, with no clear D. The V and J ends lost 5 bases and 6 bases respectively, with 10 bases between them. This CDR3 is 12 amino acids long. Germline lookup yields CDR1 LNHDA and CDR2 SQIVND (reference sequence). The CDR3: CASSDAEHGYTF. CDR3 nucleotides: TGTGCCAGTAGTGATGCAGAACATGGCTACACCTTC.

This chain connects TRBV2 to TRBJ1-2; TRBD1 matches at 9 bases. The CDR3 extends over 15 amino acids. Germline CDR1 SNHLY, CDR2 FYNNEI. Trimming removed 8 bases from V and 5 bases from J; junction bases left unmatched: 12. The CDR3 loop reads CASGTGGGTGYGYTF. CDR3 coding DNA: TGTGCCAGCGGAACAGGGGGCGGGACGGGGTATGGCTACACCTTC.

The V gene is TRBV11-2, the J gene TRBJ2-3; D possibly corresponds to TRBD1 (7 bases). V lost 7 bases, J lost 2 bases, and 13 bases lay in between. Germline assignment: CDR1 SGHAT and CDR2 FQNNGV. The CDR3 totals 14 residues. As DNA, the CDR3 is TGTGCCAGCATGGAGGGGGCCTTCACAGATACGCAGTATTTT. It is translated as CASMEGAFTDTQYF. Together with reference TRBV11-2 and TRBJ2-3, the CDR3 gives the full variable domain: EAGVAQSPRYKIIEKRQSVAFWCNPISGHATLYWYQQILGQGPKLLIQFQNNGVVDDSQLPKDRFSAERLKGVDSTLKIQPAKLEDSAVYLCASMEGAFTDTQYFGPGTRLTVL.

V and J are TRBV18 and TRBJ1-2; D is uncertain. The V gene's germline CDR1 is KGHSH and CDR2 LQKENI. The CDR3 is made up of 14 amino acids. V was cut by 3 bases and J by 2 bases, with 10 bases left in between. This chain's CDR3 is CASSPGATNYGYTF. DNA of the CDR3: TGTGCCAGCTCACCGGGCGCCACGAACTATGGCTACACCTTC.

This clone has only a few counts. The chain employs TRBV5-5 and TRBJ2-3; TRBD2 matches at 7 bases. Germline V gene lookup returns CDR1 SGHKS and CDR2 YYEKEE (reference sequence). V shed 0 bases and J 4 bases; nucleotides not matched to a gene: 11. CDR3 length: 17 residues. CDR3 nucleotide sequence: TGTGCCAGCAGCTTGGGCGGCGCGGGGGTTTCGTCAGATACGCAGTATTTT. Translated, it gives CASSLGGAGVSSDTQYF.

This chain uses TRBV6-1 with TRBJ2-7; no definite D call. Germline CDR1 MNHNS, CDR2 SASEGT. V gave up 3 bases and J gave up 2 bases, with 5 bases separating them. The CDR3 is 12 residues long. The CDR3 loop is CASSDEPYEQYF. As DNA, the CDR3 is TGTGCCAGCAGTGATGAGCCCTACGAGCAGTACTTC.

CDR3 in DNA: TGTGCCAGCTCAAGACGGGACAGGGCCCCTGAAGCTTTCTTT. It yields the protein CASSRRDRAPEAFF. This chain joins TRBV6-5 and TRBJ1-1; TRBD1 matches at 9 bases. CDR1 is MNHEY and CDR2 is SVGAGI in the germline V gene. The trim removed 8 bases at V and 6 bases at J, leaving 10 bases unmatched. The CDR3 is 14 residues long.